The entry that follows covers one TCR beta chain sequence. This record belongs to a study of T-cell reconstitution after alpha-beta-depleted transplantation in children. CDR3 length equals 13 residues. CDR1 and CDR2 from the germline V gene are LNHDA and SQIVND (reference sequence). Unmatched junction bases numbered 4, after V lost 9 bases and J lost 2 bases. A TCRbeta library incorporating unique molecular identifiers was prepared. A single record per CDR3 protein comes from TCRdb applying MiXCR to the PCR reads. The sample carries approximately 510,000 distinct CDR3 sequences, around 19% recorded once.

The V gene is TRBV19, the J gene TRBJ2-3, with 8 bases matching TRBD1. The source material was PBMCs from the stem cell graft donor, sampled from the stem cell graft. The origin of this receptor is a human donor who donated a stem cell graft to a child with acute lymphoblastic leukemia. The CDR3 DNA follows: TGTGCCAGCCGACAGGGGAACACAGATACGCAGTATTTT. Protein product: CASRQGNTDTQYF.